These 16 T cell receptor beta chains were all obtained from the same sample, sequenced in a study of blood T cell repertoires in COVID-19. The table came from immunoSEQ multiplex PCR; TCRdb's copy has only in-frame clones and leaves some out. The table shows about 44,000 clones, with approximately 89% occurring only once. The sequencing sample was made of peripheral blood. Source of these receptors: a woman between 40 and 50 years old with acute or convalescent COVID-19.

This chain joins TRBV19 and TRBJ1-1; D is unresolved. Germline CDR1 reads LNHDA; CDR2 reads SQIVND (reference sequence). The CDR3 covers 16 residues. Trimming shortened V by 8 bases and J by 1 base, and 20 bases separated the two germline ends. The DNA for the CDR3 is TGTGCCAGTGAAATGGAGGCTGGGCGGGGGAACACTGAAGCTTTCTTT. Translated, it gives CASEMEAGRGNTEAFF.

V gene TRBV7-9 combines with J gene TRBJ2-7; 11 bases agree with TRBD1. Trimming took 6 bases from V and 3 from J; bases not matched to a gene: 4. This CDR3 spans 14 amino acids. Germline CDR1 and CDR2: SEHNR and FQNEAQ (reference sequence). CDR3: CASRQGQGDYEQYF. The CDR3 nucleotides read TGTGCCAGCAGACAGGGACAGGGGGACTACGAGCAGTACTTC. Filled out from reference TRBV7-9 and TRBJ2-7, the complete variable domain reads DTGVSQNPRHKITKRGQNVTFRCDPISEHNRLYWYRQTLGQGPEFLTYFQNEAQLEKSRLLSDRFSAERPKGSFSTLEIQRTEQGDSAMYLCASRQGQGDYEQYFGPGTRLTVT.

V gene TRBV13 combines with J gene TRBJ2-1; TRBD2 matches at 11 bases. With V trimmed by 0 bases and J by 7 bases, 11 bases remained unmatched. The CDR3 totals 18 residues. Germline loops: CDR1 PRHDT, CDR2 FYEKMQ (reference sequence). In DNA, the CDR3 is TGTGCCAGCAGCTTAGGCTTTAGCGGGGGGGCGTATGGGAATGAGCAGTTCTTC. Protein product: CASSLGFSGGAYGNEQFF.

The chain links TRBV7-8 to TRBJ1-5; TRBD1 matches at 8 bases. V dropped 5 bases and J dropped 1; count of bases not matched to a gene: 13. Germline V gene data show CDR1 as SGHVS and CDR2 as FQNEAQ. The length of the CDR3 is 18 residues. DNA of the CDR3: TGTGCCAGCAGCGCCCCCTGGGACAGGACGGGGAGCAATCAGCCCCAGCATTTT. Translated, it gives CASSAPWDRTGSNQPQHF.

V and J are TRBV18 and TRBJ1-2; 9 bases agree with TRBD1. Germline values: CDR1 KGHSH, CDR2 LQKENI. CDR3 length equals 15 residues. The ends lost 3 bases at V and 4 bases at J; junction bases unmatched: 6. CDR3 residues: CASSPPGQGFYGYTF. In DNA, the CDR3 is TGTGCCAGCTCACCGCCGGGACAGGGATTCTATGGCTACACCTTC.

This clone has a single count. This chain links TRBV5-1 with TRBJ2-3; 7 nucleotides line up with TRBD1. Germline CDR1 SGHRS, CDR2 YFSETQ. V shed 0 bases and J 1 base; nucleotides not matched to a gene: 2. This CDR3 spans 15 amino acids. The CDR3 DNA reads TGCGCCAGCAGCTTGGGAGGGGGCCGCACAGATACGCAGTATTTT. As protein: CASSLGGGRTDTQYF. Together with reference TRBV5-1 and TRBJ2-3, the CDR3 gives the full variable domain: KAGVTQTPRYLIKTRGQQVTLSCSPISGHRSVSWYQQTPGQGLQFLFEYFSETQRNKGNFPGRFSGRQFSNSRSEMNVSTLELGDSALYLCASSLGGGRTDTQYFGPGTRLTVL.

V is TRBV4-3 and J is TRBJ2-7; the match to TRBD1 covers 8 bases. Germline CDR1 reads LGHNA; CDR2 reads YSLEER. The CDR3 consists of 14 residues. V shed 3 bases, J shed 3 bases, and the junction held 4 bases outside the gene matches. DNA of the CDR3: TGCGCCAGCAGCCACGCCGGGACAGGCTACGAGCAGTACTTC. Protein product: CASSHAGTGYEQYF.

This clone was seen just once. J is TRBJ2-5 and V is TRBV27; 8 bases match TRBD1. V dropped 5 bases and J dropped 2; count of bases not matched to a gene: 7. Germline V gene sequence: CDR1 MNHEY, CDR2 SMNVEV (reference sequence). This CDR3 spans 15 amino acids. CDR3 bases: TGTGCCAGCAGTAGTCCCGGGACAGGACAAGAGACCCAGTACTTC. Its translation: CASSSPGTGQETQYF.

The V and J genes are TRBV28 and TRBJ2-7; the match to TRBD1 covers 7 bases. V was clipped by 6 bases and J by 2 bases; unmatched bases: 7. The CDR3 covers 14 residues. Germline V gene lookup returns CDR1 MDHEN and CDR2 SYDVKM. DNA of the CDR3: TGTGCCAGCAGCAGGGGGACAAGCACCTACGAGCAGTACTTC. Translated: CASSRGTSTYEQYF.

V gene TRBV19 combines with J gene TRBJ2-2; TRBD1 matches 8 bases. The CDR3 consists of 16 residues. Germline trimming cut 5 bases from V and 4 bases from J; bases unmatched to any gene: 9. CDR1 and CDR2 from the germline V gene are LNHDA and SQIVND (reference sequence). The CDR3 loop reads CASSFTLGQGTGELFF. The CDR3 bases are TGTGCCAGTAGTTTCACCCTCGGACAGGGCACCGGGGAGCTGTTTTTT.

This clone was counted between two and nine times. This chain connects TRBV30 to TRBJ1-4; 8 nucleotides agree with TRBD1. CDR1 is GTSNPN, CDR2 SVGIG, per germline (reference sequence). The CDR3 is 17 residues long. J lost 0 bases, V lost 8 bases, and 14 bases had no gene match. CDR3 sequence reads: CARGQGLLTATNEKLFF. DNA for the CDR3: TGTGCCAGAGGACAGGGACTACTAACCGCAACTAATGAAAAACTGTTTTTT.

The chain employs TRBV28 and TRBJ1-1; weak D call: TRBD1 (5 bases). V was clipped by 7 bases and J by 1 base, with 13 bases between them. The CDR3 is made up of 14 amino acids. Looked up from germline, CDR1 is MDHEN and CDR2 is SYDVKM. Here the CDR3 DNA reads TGTGCCAGCATCCCCGCGGGGGAGAACACTGAAGCTTTCTTT. Translating gives CASIPAGENTEAFF.

The chain combines TRBV19 with TRBJ2-5; 7 bases line up with TRBD1. Germline values: CDR1 LNHDA, CDR2 SQIVND (reference sequence). The CDR3 covers 16 residues. Germline trimming cut 4 bases from V and 3 bases from J; bases unmatched to any gene: 11. The CDR3 DNA is TGTGCCAGTAGTAGGTCTCGGACAGGCGGAGAAGAGACCCAGTACTTC. Encoded protein: CASSRSRTGGEETQYF.

The chain uses TRBV2 and TRBJ2-2; the D gene is possibly TRBD2 (6 bases). The CDR3 length is 15 residues. Germline V gene lookup returns CDR1 SNHLY and CDR2 FYNNEI. Trimming took 1 base from V and 7 from J, leaving 13 bases between them. The CDR3 coding sequence is TGTGCCAGCAGTGAAGTGGGGACGGGGGTCGGGGAGCTGTTTTTT. Translated: CASSEVGTGVGELFF.

The J gene is TRBJ1-2, the V gene TRBV5-1, with a possible D match to TRBD1 (6 bases). The V gene's germline CDR1 is SGHRS and CDR2 YFSETQ. V was cut by 5 bases and J by 6 bases, with 17 bases left in between. The CDR3 is made up of 14 amino acids. CDR3 sequence (DNA): TGCGCCAGCAGGGTGGGCCGGGACATGCATGGCTACACCTTC. It specifies CASRVGRDMHGYTF.

The chain couples TRBV4-3 to TRBJ2-5, with D possibly matching TRBD2 (6 bases). Trimming took 0 bases from V and 5 from J, leaving 13 bases between them. The CDR3 sequence is 15 residues long. Germline V gives CDR1 LGHNA, CDR2 YSLEER. CDR3 nucleotide sequence: TGCGCCAGCAGCCAAGATTTGGTGCGGGATGAGACCCAGTACTTC. It yields the protein CASSQDLVRDETQYF.